The TCR beta chain under discussion was sequenced for a study of blood T cell repertoires in COVID-19. The data were produced by immunoSEQ multiplex PCR, yet TCRdb's version contains in-frame clones alone and is incomplete. This table holds 130,000 to 150,000 clones, roughly 85% found once. Between the trimmed V and J ends, which lost 2 bases and 2 bases, there was a span of 11 bases. CDR1 is SNHLY, CDR2 FYNNEI, per germline. This CDR3 spans 15 amino acids. Material: peripheral blood. The chain joins TRBV2 to TRBJ2-3; maybe TRBD2 (7 bases). The sequence was obtained from a woman aged 60-75 years with COVID-19, enrolled during active disease. CDR3 in DNA: TGTGCCAGCAGTGAATGGCGGGGGCCCACAGATACGCAGTATTTT. It codes for CASSEWRGPTDTQYF.